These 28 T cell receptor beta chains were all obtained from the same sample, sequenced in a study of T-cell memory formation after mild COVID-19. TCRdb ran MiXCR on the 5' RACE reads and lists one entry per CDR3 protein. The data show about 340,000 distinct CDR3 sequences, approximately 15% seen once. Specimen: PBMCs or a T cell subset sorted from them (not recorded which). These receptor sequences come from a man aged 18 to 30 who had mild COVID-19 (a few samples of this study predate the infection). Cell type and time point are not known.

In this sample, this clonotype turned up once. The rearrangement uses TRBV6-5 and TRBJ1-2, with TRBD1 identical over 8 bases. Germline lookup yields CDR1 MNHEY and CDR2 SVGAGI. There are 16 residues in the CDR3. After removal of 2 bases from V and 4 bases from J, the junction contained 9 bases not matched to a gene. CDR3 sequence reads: CASSYDSAGTGYGYTF. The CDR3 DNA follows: TGTGCCAGCAGTTACGACTCCGCCGGGACAGGCTATGGCTACACCTTC.

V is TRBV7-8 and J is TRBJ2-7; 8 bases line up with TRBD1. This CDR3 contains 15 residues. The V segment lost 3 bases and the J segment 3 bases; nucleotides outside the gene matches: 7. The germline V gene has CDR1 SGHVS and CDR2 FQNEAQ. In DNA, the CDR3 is TGTGCCAGCAGCTTCAGGACAGGGTTTCTCTACGAGCAGTACGTC. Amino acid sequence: CASSFRTGFLYEQYV.

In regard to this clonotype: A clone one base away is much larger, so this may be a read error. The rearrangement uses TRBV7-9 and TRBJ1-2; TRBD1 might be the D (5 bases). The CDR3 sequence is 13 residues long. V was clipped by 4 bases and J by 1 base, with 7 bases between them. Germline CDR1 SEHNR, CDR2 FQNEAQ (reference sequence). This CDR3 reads CASSSDSNYGYTF. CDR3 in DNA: TGTGCCAGCAGCTCCGACAGTAACTATGGCTACACCTTC.

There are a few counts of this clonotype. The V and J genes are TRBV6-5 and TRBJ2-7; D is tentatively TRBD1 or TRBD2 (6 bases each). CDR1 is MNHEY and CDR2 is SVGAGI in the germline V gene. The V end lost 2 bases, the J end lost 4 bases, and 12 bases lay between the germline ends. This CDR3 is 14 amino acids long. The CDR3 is CASSYTGAGYEQYF. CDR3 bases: TGTGCCAGCAGTTACACGGGGGCAGGGTACGAGCAGTACTTC.

CDR3 sequence: CASSWAAGGGTDTQYF. DNA for the CDR3: TGTGCCAGCAGCTGGGCGGCAGGGGGAGGTACAGATACGCAGTATTTT. This chain connects TRBV7-2 to TRBJ2-3, with TRBD1 as a possible D gene (7 bases). Germline V CDR1 and CDR2: SGHTA, FQGNSA. CDR3 size: 16 residues. V gave up 4 bases and J gave up 3 bases, with 17 bases separating them. Combining the CDR3 with reference TRBV7-2 and TRBJ2-3 gives the whole variable domain GAGVSQSPSNKVTEKGKDVELRCDPISGHTALYWYRQSLGQGLEFLIYFQGNSAPDKSGLPSDRFSAERTGGSVSTLTIQRTQQEDSAVYLCASSWAAGGGTDTQYFGPGTRLTVL.

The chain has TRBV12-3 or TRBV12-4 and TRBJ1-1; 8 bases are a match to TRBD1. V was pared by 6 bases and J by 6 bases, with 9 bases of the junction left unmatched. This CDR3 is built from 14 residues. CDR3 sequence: CASRPGTGIPEAFF. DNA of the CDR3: TGTGCCAGCAGACCCGGGACAGGTATACCTGAAGCTTTCTTT.

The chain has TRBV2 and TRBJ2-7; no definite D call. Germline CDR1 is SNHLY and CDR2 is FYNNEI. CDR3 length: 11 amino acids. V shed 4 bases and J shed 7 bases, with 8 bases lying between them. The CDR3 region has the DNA TGTGCCAGCAGTGTCCGATTAGAGCAGTACTTC. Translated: CASSVRLEQYF.

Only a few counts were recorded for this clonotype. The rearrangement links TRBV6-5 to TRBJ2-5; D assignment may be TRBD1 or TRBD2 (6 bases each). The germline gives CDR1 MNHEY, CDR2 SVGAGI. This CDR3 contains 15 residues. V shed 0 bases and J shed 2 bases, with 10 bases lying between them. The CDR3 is CASSYSGGVQETQYF. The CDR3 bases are TGTGCCAGCAGTTACTCGGGGGGCGTACAAGAGACCCAGTACTTC.

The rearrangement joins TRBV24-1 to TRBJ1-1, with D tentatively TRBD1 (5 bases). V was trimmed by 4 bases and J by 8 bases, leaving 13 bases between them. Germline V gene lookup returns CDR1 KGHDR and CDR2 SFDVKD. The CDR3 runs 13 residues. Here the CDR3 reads CATSEPDSEEAFF. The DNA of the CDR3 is TGTGCCACCAGTGAACCTGACAGCGAAGAAGCTTTCTTT.

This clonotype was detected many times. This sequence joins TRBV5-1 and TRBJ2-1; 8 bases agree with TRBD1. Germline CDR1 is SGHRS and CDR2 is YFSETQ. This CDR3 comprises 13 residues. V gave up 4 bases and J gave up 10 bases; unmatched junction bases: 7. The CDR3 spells CASSPDRVREQFF. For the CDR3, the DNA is TGCGCCAGCAGCCCGGACAGGGTTCGGGAGCAGTTCTTC.

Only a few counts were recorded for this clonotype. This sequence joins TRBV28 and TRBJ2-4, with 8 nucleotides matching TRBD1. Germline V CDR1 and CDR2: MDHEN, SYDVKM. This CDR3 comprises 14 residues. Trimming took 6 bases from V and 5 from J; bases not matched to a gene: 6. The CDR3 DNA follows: TGTGCCAGCAGCTATGGGACAGGACAAAACATTCAGTACTTC. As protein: CASSYGTGQNIQYF.

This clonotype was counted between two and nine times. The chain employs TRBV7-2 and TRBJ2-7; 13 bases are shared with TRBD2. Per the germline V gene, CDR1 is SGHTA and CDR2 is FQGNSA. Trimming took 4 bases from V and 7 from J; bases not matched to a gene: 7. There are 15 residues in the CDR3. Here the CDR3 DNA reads TGTGCCAGCAGCTCGACTAGCGGGGGGTTTAGAGAGCAGTACTTC. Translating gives CASSSTSGGFREQYF.

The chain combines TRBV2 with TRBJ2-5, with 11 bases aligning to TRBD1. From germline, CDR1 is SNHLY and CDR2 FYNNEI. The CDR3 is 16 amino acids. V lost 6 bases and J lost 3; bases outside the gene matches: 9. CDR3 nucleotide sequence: TGTGCCAGCAGGGCCGGGACAGGGGGTTTGGAAGAGACCCAGTACTTC. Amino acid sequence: CASRAGTGGLEETQYF.

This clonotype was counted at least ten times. CDR3 amino acids: CASSPTERTQYF. The CDR3 bases are TGTGCCAGCAGCCCTACAGAAAGGACCCAGTACTTC. The rearrangement links TRBV3-1 to TRBJ2-5; no reliable D call. This CDR3 comprises 12 residues. Per germline, CDR1 LGHDT and CDR2 YNNKEL (reference sequence). Trimming removed 4 bases at V and 7 bases at J, with 10 bases between.

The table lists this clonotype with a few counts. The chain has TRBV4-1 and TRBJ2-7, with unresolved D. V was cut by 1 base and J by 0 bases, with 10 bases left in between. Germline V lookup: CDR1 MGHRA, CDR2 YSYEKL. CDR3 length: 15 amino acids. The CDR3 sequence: CASSQGRSSSYEQYF. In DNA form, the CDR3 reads TGCGCCAGCAGCCAAGGCCGTTCTAGCTCCTACGAGCAGTACTTC.

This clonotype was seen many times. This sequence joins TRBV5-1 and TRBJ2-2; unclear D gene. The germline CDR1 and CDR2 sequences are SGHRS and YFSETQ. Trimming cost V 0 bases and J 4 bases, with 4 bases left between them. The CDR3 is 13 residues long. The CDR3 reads CASSLDPTGELFF. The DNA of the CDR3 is TGCGCCAGCAGCTTGGACCCCACCGGGGAGCTGTTTTTT.

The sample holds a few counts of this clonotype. DNA for the CDR3: TGCGCCAGCAGCCGGTATAGCGGTAATGAGCAGTTCTTC. It specifies CASSRYSGNEQFF. The V gene is TRBV4-1, the J gene TRBJ2-1, with a tentative D call TRBD2 (6 bases). Trimming took off 4 bases at V and 7 bases at J, with 11 bases between the two ends. The CDR3 is 13 residues long. Per germline, CDR1 MGHRA and CDR2 YSYEKL.

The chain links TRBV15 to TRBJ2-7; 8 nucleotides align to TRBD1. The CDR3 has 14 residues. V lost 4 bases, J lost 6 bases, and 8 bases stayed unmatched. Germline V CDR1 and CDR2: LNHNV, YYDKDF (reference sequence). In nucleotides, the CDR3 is TGTGCCACCAGCAAGGACAGGGACTTGTTCGAGCAGTACGTC. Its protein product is CATSKDRDLFEQYV.

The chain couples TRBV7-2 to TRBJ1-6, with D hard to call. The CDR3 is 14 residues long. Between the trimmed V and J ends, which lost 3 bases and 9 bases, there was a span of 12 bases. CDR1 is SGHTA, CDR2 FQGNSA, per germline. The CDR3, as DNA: TGTGCCAGCAGCTTGACGGGCGAGGGTTCACCCCTCCACTTT. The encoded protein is CASSLTGEGSPLHF.

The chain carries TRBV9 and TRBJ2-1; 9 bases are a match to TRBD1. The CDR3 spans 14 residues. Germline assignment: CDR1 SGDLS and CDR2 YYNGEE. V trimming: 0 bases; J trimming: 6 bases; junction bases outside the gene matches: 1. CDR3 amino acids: CASSVGQGGNEQFF. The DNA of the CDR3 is TGTGCCAGCAGCGTAGGACAGGGGGGCAATGAGCAGTTCTTC.

The CDR3 DNA reads TGTGCCAGCAGCTTCGGGTCGGAGCTGTTTTTT. It is translated as CASSFGSELFF. The chain employs TRBV7-2 and TRBJ2-2; D unclear. CDR1 and CDR2 from the germline V gene are SGHTA and FQGNSA. This CDR3 region has 11 residues. Trimming cost V 3 bases and J 10 bases, with 6 bases left between them.

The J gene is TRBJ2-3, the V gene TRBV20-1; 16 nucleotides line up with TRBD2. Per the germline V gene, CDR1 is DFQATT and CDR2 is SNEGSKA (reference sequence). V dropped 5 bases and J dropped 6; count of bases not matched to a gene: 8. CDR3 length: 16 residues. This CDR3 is CSAASGTSGGADTQYF. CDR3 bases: TGCAGTGCTGCCTCCGGGACTAGCGGGGGGGCGGATACGCAGTATTTT.

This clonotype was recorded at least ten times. CDR3 sequence (DNA): TGCGCCAGCAGCCAAGGGTTGGACAATGAGCAGTTCTTC. It translates to CASSQGLDNEQFF. This chain links TRBV4-3 with TRBJ2-1; D gene unclear. The germline V and J ends were trimmed by 1 base and 5 bases, with 6 bases remaining between them. From germline, CDR1 is LGHNA and CDR2 YSLEER. CDR3 size: 13 residues.

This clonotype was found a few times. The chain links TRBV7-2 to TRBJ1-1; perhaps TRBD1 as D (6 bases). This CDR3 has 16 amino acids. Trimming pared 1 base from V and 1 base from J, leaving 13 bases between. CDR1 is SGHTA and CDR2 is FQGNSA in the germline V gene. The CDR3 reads CASSLVAGAWNTEAFF. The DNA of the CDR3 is TGTGCCAGCAGCTTAGTTGCAGGGGCCTGGAACACTGAAGCTTTCTTT.

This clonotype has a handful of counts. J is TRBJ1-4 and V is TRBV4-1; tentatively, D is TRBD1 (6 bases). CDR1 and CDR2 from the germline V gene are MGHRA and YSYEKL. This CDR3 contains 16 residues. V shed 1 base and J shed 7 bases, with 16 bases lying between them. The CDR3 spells CASSQAVVGGPEKLFF. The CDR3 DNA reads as TGCGCCAGCAGCCAAGCCGTTGTTGGGGGGCCTGAAAAACTGTTTTTT.

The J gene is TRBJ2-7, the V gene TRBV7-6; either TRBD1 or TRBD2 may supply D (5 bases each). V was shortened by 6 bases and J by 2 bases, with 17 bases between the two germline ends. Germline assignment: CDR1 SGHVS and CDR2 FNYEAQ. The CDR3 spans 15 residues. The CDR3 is CASRKRDGDTYEQYF. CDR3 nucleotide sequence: TGTGCCAGCAGGAAGAGGGACGGCGACACCTACGAGCAGTACTTC.

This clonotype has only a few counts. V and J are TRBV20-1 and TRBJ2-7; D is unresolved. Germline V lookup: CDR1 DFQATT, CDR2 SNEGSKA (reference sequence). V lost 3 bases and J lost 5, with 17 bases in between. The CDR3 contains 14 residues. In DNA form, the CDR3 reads TGCAGTGCTAGGTGGTATGTAACTAAGGACGAGCAGTACTTC. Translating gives CSARWYVTKDEQYF.

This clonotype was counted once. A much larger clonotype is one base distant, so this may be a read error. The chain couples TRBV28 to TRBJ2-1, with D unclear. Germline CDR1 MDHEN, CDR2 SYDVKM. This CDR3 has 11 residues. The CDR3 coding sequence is TGTGCCAGCGGACGGATCAATGCGCAGTTCTTC. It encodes CASGRINAQFF.